This TCR beta chain was captured in a study of cytomegalovirus exposure and HLA in healthy donors. The data were produced by immunoSEQ multiplex PCR, yet TCRdb's version contains in-frame clones alone and is incomplete. The repertoire holds 140,000 or so clones, with roughly 92% as singletons. Sequenced material: PBMCs. The clonotype comes from a young man in good health and CMV-seronegative.

The CDR3 DNA sequence: TGTGCCAGCAGTGAACACGGAGGGGCGCCTTTTTTTGGCTATGGCTACACCTTC. This translates into CASSEHGGAPFFGYGYTF. The chain employs TRBV6-1 and TRBJ1-2; tentatively, D is TRBD1 (5 bases). The ends were cut back, 2 bases at V and 4 bases at J, with 23 bases in the middle. The CDR3 sequence is 18 residues long. Germline CDR1 is MNHNS and CDR2 is SASEGT.